The TCR beta chain under discussion was sequenced for a study of brain T cells in children with intractable seizures. Whole-study results and caveats: Pre- and post-surgery blood differed in depth, so pre-surgery absences may be undersampling.

The protocol was immunoSEQ multiplex PCR, while the TCRdb copy is restricted to in-frame clones and leaves out a portion. The sample includes 110,000 or so clones, 94% of them seen just once. The CDR3 runs 14 residues. Germline CDR1 and CDR2: SGHRS and YFSETQ. Germline trimming cut 2 bases from V and 1 base from J; bases unmatched to any gene: 2. Details on this clone: Its antigen is currently unknown.

This clonotype was obtained from a boy younger than two with hemimegalencephaly and intractable seizures. Material: peripheral blood, obtained at surgery. The V call is TRBV5-1, the J call TRBJ1-1, with 7 nucleotides matching TRBD1. CDR3 coding DNA: TGCGCCAGCAGCTTTAGGGGGCAGAACACTGAAGCTTTCTTT. It encodes CASSFRGQNTEAFF.